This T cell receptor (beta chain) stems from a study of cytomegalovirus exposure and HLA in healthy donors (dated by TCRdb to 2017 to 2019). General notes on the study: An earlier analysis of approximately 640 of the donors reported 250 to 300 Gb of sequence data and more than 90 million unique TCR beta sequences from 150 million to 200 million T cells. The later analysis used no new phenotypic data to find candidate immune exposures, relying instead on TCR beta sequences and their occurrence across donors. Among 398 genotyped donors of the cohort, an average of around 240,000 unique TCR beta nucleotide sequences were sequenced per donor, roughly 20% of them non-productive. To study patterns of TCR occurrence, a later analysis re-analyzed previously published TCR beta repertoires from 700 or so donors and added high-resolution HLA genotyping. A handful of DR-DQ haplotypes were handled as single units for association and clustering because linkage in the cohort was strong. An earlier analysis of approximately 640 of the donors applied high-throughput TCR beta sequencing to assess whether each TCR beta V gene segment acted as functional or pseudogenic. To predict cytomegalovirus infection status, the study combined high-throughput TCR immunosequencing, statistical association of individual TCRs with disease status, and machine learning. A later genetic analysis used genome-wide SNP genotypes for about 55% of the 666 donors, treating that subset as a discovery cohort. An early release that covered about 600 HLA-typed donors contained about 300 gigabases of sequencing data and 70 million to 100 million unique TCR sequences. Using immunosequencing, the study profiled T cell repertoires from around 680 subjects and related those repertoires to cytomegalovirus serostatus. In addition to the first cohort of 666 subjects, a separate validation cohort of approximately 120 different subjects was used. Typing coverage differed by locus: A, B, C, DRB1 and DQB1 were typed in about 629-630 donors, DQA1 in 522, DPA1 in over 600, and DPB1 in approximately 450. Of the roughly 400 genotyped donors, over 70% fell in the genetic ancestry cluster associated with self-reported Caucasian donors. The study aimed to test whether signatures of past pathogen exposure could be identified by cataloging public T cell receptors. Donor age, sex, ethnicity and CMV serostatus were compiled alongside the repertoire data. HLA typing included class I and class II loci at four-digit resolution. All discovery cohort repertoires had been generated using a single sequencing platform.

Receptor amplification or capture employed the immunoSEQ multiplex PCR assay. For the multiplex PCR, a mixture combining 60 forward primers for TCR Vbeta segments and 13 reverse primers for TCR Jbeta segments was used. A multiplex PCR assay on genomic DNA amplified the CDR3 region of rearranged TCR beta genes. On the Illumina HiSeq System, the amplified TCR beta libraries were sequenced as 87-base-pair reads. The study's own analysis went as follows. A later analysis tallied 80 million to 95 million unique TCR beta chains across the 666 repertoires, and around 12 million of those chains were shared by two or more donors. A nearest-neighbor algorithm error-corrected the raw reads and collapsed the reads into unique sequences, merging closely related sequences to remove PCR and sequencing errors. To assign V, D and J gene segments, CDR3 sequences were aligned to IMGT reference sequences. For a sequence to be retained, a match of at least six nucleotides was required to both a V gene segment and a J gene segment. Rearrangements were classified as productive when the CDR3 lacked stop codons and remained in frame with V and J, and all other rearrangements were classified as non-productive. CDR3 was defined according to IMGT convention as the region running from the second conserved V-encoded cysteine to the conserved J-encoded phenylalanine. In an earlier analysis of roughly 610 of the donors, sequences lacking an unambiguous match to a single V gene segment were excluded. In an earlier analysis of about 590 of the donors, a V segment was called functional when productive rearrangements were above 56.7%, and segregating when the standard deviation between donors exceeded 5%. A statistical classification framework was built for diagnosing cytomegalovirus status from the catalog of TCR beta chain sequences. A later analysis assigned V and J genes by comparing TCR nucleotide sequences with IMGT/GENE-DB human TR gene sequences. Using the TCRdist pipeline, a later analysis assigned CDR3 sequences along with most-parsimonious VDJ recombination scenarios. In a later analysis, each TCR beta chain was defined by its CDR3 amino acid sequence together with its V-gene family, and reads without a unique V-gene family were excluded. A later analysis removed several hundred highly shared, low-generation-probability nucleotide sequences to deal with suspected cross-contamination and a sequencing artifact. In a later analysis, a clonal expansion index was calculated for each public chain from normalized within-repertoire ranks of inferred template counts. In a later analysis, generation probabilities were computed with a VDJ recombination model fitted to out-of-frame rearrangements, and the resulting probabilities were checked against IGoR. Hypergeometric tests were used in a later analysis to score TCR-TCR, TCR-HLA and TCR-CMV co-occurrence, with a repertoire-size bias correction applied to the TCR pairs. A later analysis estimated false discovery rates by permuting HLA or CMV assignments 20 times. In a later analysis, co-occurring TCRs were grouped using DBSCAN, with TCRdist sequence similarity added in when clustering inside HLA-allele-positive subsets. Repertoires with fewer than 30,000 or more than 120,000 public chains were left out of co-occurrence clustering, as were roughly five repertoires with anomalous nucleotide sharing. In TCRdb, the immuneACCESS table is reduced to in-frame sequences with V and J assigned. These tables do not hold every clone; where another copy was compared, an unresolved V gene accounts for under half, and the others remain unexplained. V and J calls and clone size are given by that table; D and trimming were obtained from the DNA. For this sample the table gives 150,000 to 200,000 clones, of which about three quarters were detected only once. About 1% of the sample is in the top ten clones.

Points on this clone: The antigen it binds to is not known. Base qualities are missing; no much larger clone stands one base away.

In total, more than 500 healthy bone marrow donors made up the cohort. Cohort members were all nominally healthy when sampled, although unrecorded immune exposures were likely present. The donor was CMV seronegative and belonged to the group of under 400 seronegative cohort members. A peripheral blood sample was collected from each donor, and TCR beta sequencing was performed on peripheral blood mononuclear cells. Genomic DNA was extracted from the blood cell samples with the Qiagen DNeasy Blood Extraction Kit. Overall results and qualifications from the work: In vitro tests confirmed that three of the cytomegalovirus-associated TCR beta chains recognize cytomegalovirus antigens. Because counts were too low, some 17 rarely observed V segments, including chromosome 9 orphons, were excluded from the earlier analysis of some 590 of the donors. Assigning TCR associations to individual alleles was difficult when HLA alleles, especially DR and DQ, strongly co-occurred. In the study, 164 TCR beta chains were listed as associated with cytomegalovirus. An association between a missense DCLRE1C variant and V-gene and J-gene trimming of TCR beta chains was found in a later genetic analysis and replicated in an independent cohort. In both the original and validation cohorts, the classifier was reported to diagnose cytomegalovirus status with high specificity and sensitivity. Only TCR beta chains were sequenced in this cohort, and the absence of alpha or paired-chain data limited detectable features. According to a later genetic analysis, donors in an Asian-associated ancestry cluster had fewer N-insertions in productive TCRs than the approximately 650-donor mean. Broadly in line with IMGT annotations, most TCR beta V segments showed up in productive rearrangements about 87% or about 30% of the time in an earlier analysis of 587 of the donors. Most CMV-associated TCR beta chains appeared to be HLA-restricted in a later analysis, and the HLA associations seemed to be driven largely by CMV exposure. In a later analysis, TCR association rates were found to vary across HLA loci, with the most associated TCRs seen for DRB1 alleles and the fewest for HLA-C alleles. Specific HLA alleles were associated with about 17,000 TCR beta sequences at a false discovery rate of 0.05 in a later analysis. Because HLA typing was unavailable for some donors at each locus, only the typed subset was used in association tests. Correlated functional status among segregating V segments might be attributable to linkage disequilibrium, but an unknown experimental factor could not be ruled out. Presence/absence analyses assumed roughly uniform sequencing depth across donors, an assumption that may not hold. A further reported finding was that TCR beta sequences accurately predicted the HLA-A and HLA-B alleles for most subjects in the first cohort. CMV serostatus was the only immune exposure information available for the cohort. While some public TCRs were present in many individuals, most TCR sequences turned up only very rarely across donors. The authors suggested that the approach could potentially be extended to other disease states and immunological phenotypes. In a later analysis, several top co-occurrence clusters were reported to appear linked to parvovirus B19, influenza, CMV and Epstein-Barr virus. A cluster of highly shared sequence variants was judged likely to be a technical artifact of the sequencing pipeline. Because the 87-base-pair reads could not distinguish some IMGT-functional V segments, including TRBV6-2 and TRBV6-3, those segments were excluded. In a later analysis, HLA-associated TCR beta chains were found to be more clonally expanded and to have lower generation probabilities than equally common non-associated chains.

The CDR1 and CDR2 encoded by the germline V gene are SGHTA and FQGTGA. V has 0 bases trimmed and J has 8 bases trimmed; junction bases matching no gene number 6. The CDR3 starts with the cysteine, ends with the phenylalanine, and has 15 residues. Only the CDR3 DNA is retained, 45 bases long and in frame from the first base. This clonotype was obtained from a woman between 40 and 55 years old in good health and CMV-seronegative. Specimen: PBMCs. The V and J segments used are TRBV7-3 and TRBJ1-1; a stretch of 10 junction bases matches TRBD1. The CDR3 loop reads CASSLTGQGRVEAFF. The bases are TGTGCCAGCAGCTTAACGGGACAGGGGCGTGTGGAAGCTTTCTTT.